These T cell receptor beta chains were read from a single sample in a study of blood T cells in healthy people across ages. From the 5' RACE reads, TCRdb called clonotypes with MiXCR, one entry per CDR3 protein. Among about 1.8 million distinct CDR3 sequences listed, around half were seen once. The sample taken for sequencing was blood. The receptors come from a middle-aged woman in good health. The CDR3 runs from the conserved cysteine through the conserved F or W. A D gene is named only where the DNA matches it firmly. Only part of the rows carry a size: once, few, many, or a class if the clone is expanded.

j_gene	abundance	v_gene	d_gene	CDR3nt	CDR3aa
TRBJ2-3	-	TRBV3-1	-	TGTGCCAGCAGCCAATCTGGGGACCTAGGCACAGATACGCAGTATTTT	CASSQSGDLGTDTQYF
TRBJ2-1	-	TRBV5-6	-	TGTGCCAGCAGCTTGGGTACGGTTGCTAGCTCCTACAATGAGCAGTTCTTC	CASSLGTVASSYNEQFF
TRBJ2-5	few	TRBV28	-	TGTGCCAGCAGTTCCAGCAGCCGAAAGGCGGAGACCCAGTACTTC	CASSSSSRKAETQYF
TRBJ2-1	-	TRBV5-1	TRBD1	TGCGCCAGCAGATCGGGACAGGCCTACGAGCAGTTCTTC	CASRSGQAYEQFF
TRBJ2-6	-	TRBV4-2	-	TGTGCCAGCAGCCAAGAGGGCAATACTGGGGCCAACGTCCTGACTTTC	CASSQEGNTGANVLTF
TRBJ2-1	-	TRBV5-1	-	TGCGCCAGCAGCTCGCCCCCGGCCGGGGGGCTGTACAATGAGCAGTTCTTC	CASSSPPAGGLYNEQFF
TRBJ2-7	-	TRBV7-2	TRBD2	TGTGCCAGCAGCCCCCCGTTGGGACTAGCGGGGGGGCTCGACGAGCAGTACTTC	CASSPPLGLAGGLDEQYF
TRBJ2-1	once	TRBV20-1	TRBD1	TGCAGTGCCGAAAGGTGGGGACAGTTGTACAATGAGCAGTTCTTC	CSAERWGQLYNEQFF
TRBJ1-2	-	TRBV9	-	TGTGCCAGCAGCGAGGGGCCACCTTCGTATGGCTACACCTTC	CASSEGPPSYGYTF
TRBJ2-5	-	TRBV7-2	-	TGTACCAGCAGCTGGACAGCCCCACAAGAGACCCAGTACTTC	CTSSWTAPQETQYF
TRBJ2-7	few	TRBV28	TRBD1	TGTGCCAGCTACAGGGGAACCGCCTACGAGCAGTACTTC	CASYRGTAYEQYF
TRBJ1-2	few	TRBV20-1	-	TGCAGTGCTAGAACCCGGCCGGCAGATGGCTACACCTTC	CSARTRPADGYTF
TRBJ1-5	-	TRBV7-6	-	TGTGCCAGCAGCCCCCGGCCGGACAATAGCAATCAGCCCCAGCATTTT	CASSPRPDNSNQPQHF
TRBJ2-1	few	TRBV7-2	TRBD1	TGTGCCAGCAGAGGACAGGGGCTAGGGGAGCAGTTCTTC	CASRGQGLGEQFF
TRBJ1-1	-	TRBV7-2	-	TGTGCCAGCAGCTTAGGCCTACAGGGCATGAACACTGAAGCTTTCTTT	CASSLGLQGMNTEAFF
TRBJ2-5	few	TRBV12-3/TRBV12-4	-	TGTGCCAGCAGACAAGCGACCAGGGCCCAGTACTTC	CASRQATRAQYF
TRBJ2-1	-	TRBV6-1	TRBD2	TGTGCCTGCAAGTTTAGCGGGGGGGAGTACAATGAGCAGTTCTTC	CACKFSGGEYNEQFF
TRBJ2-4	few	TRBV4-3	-	TGCGCCAGCAGCCAAGATGCCGGTAGGAAAAACATTCAGTACTTC	CASSQDAGRKNIQYF
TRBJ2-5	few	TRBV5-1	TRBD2	TGCGCCAGCAGCTCGGGACTAGCGGTTCCCCAAGAGACCCAGTACTTC	CASSSGLAVPQETQYF
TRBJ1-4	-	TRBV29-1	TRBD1	TGCAGCGTTGGGGGGACAGCCTCAAATGAAAAACTGTTTTTT	CSVGGTASNEKLFF
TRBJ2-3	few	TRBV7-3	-	TGTGCCAGCAGCTTAAATCCCCCGGGACTCGTCACAGATACGCAGTATTTT	CASSLNPPGLVTDTQYF
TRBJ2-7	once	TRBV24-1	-	TGTGCCACCAGTGATTTGCCGAGCTCCTACAATGAGCAGTACTTC	CATSDLPSSYNEQYF